A single sample gave rise to the 23 T cell receptor beta chains below, sequenced in a study of T cell responses to AZD1222 COVID-19 vaccine. Clones were sequenced by immunoSEQ multiplex PCR, and TCRdb holds only the in-frame ones, with some missing. The sample shows under 150,000 clones, around 88% of them seen only once. The material sequenced was peripheral blood, taken 28 days after the second AZD1222 dose. These receptors all come from an adult who received the AZD1222 COVID-19 vaccine.

V and J are TRBV3-1 (or the pseudogene TRBV3-2) and TRBJ2-2; possibly TRBD1 for D (6 bases). Germline V lookup: CDR1 LGHDT, CDR2 YNNKEL (reference sequence). Trimming cost V 8 bases and J 4 bases, with 11 bases left between them. This CDR3 spans 13 amino acids. CDR3: CASQGLRTGELFF. The DNA of the CDR3 is TGTGCCAGCCAGGGGCTCCGCACCGGGGAGCTGTTTTTT.

This rearrangement joins TRBV10-3 to TRBJ1-6; weak D call: TRBD1 (5 bases). CDR1 ENHRY and CDR2 SYGVKD come from the germline V gene. CDR3 size: 14 residues. The ends were cut back, 0 bases at V and 10 bases at J, with 10 bases in the middle. DNA of the CDR3: TGTGCCATCAGTGAGTCTGCTAGGGACTCACCCCTCCACTTT. This codes for CAISESARDSPLHF.

Notes on this clone: Other DNA sequences within the sample encode an identical CDR3. The chain carries TRBV3-1 (or the pseudogene TRBV3-2) and TRBJ1-2; D is uncertain. Germline CDR1 and CDR2: LGHDT and YNNKEL (reference sequence). The CDR3 covers 14 residues. Between the trimmed V and J ends, which lost 1 base and 7 bases, there was a span of 13 bases. The CDR3 nucleotides are TGTGCCAGCAGCCAAGTTGTGCAGAGGATTGGCTACACCTTC. This translates into CASSQVVQRIGYTF.

The CDR3 here is CASSFGTGDNQPQHF. The CDR3 DNA follows: TGCGCCAGCAGCTTCGGGACAGGAGATAATCAGCCCCAGCATTTT. The chain links TRBV5-1 to TRBJ1-5; 8 bases fit TRBD1. The junction had 5 bases not matched to a gene; V was cut back by 2 bases and J by 4 bases. This CDR3 is 15 amino acids long. Per the germline V gene, CDR1 is SGHRS and CDR2 is YFSETQ. Based on the CDR3 plus reference TRBV5-1 and TRBJ1-5, the full variable domain is KAGVTQTPRYLIKTRGQQVTLSCSPISGHRSVSWYQQTPGQGLQFLFEYFSETQRNKGNFPGRFSGRQFSNSRSEMNVSTLELGDSALYLCASSFGTGDNQPQHFGDGTRLSIL.

The rearrangement links TRBV15 to TRBJ1-1; D ambiguous. Germline V gene sequence: CDR1 LNHNV, CDR2 YYDKDF (reference sequence). V was shortened by 4 bases and J by 1 base, with 7 bases between the two germline ends. The CDR3 contains 13 residues. The CDR3 nucleotides are TGTGCCACCAGCAAAACAGAGAACACTGAAGCTTTCTTT. As protein: CATSKTENTEAFF.

This chain uses TRBV29-1 with TRBJ2-3; a weak D match, TRBD1 (5 bases). V gave up 0 bases and J gave up 3 bases, with 10 bases separating them. CDR1 and CDR2 from the germline V gene are SQVTM and ANQGSEA. This CDR3 is 14 amino acids long. CDR3 in amino acids: CSVEEGDLTDTQYF. The CDR3 DNA reads TGCAGCGTTGAAGAAGGGGATCTAACAGATACGCAGTATTTT.

In this sample, this clone turned up a few times. This sequence joins TRBV5-6 and TRBJ1-6, with D perhaps matching TRBD1 (6 bases). Germline V gene data show CDR1 as SGHDT and CDR2 as YYEEEE. The CDR3 runs 18 residues. The ends were cut back, 4 bases at V and 7 bases at J, with 24 bases in the middle. In DNA form, the CDR3 reads TGTGCCAGCAGCCCGGACAGAAAAAAAGGTCTTCGGAATTCACCCCTCCACTTT. Encoded protein: CASSPDRKKGLRNSPLHF.

In its sample, this clone was seen a few times. The chain is built from TRBV6-5 and TRBJ1-5; D is perhaps TRBD1 (5 bases). The CDR3 loop spans 14 amino acids. Trimming removed 7 bases at V and 4 bases at J, with 14 bases between. CDR1 MNHEY and CDR2 SVGAGI come from the germline V gene. CDR3 region: CASTPGGGNQPQHF. CDR3 DNA: TGTGCCAGCACCCCCGGTGGGGGGAATCAGCCCCAGCATTTT.

With respect to this clone: The sample holds other DNA sequences that translate to the same CDR3. The V call is TRBV18, the J call TRBJ1-1; D ambiguous. Trimming removed 2 bases at V and 1 base at J, with 5 bases between. Germline V gene lookup returns CDR1 KGHSH and CDR2 LQKENI. The CDR3 extends over 13 amino acids. For the CDR3, the DNA is TGTGCCAGCTCACCATCACAGAACACTGAAGCTTTCTTT. It is translated as CASSPSQNTEAFF.

A single count supports this clone. The chain is built from TRBV3-1 (or the pseudogene TRBV3-2) and TRBJ1-2; 7 positions agree with TRBD1. Germline V CDR1 and CDR2: LGHDT, YNNKEL (reference sequence). J lost 8 bases, V lost 0 bases, and 6 bases had no gene match. The CDR3 extends over 14 amino acids. The DNA for the CDR3 is TGTGCCAGCAGCCAAGATCAGGGGGGCAGGGGCTACACCTTC. Its translation: CASSQDQGGRGYTF.

This clone has only a few counts. The chain uses TRBV11-2 and TRBJ2-2; D remains unclear. The germline V gene encodes CDR1 SGHAT and CDR2 FQNNGV. V was trimmed by 2 bases and J by 1 base, leaving 8 bases between them. The CDR3 loop spans 15 amino acids. CDR3 in DNA: TGTGCCAGCAGCTTAACGGCGGAGAACACCGGGGAGCTGTTTTTT. It yields the protein CASSLTAENTGELFF.

The rearrangement joins TRBV4-3 to TRBJ1-2, with 9 bases identical to TRBD1. The CDR3 sequence is 17 residues long. The germline gives CDR1 LGHNA, CDR2 YSLEER. The V gene end was trimmed by 0 bases and the J gene end by 4 bases; junction bases not matched to a gene: 9. For the CDR3, the DNA is TGCGCCAGCAGCCAAGATACAGGGGGCATTGATACCTATGGCTACACCTTC. It is translated as CASSQDTGGIDTYGYTF.

The chain employs TRBV29-1 and TRBJ1-1; no definite D call. V was shortened by 6 bases and J by 4 bases, with 9 bases between the two germline ends. Germline assignment: CDR1 SQVTM and CDR2 ANQGSEA. The CDR3 consists of 11 residues. The CDR3 nucleotides read TGCAGCGTGACTCAAGGCACTGAAGCTTTCTTT. Amino acid sequence: CSVTQGTEAFF.

The chain is built from TRBV5-1 and TRBJ1-4; 8 nucleotides agree with TRBD1. Germline-derived CDR1 and CDR2 are SGHRS and YFSETQ. This CDR3 spans 18 amino acids. V was pared by 1 base and J by 2 bases, with 10 bases of the junction left unmatched. The CDR3 here is CASSLRAGGLGTNEKLFF. CDR3 DNA: TGCGCCAGCAGCTTGCGGGCAGGGGGCCTCGGGACTAATGAAAAACTGTTTTTT.

This chain connects TRBV7-3 to TRBJ2-5, with D possibly matching TRBD2 (6 bases). The CDR3 is 13 residues long. V shed 4 bases and J shed 3 bases, with 9 bases lying between them. Germline CDR1 SGHTA, CDR2 FQGTGA. CDR3 in amino acids: CASSSTSEETQYF. The CDR3, as DNA: TGTGCCAGCAGCTCGACTAGTGAAGAGACCCAGTACTTC.

V gene TRBV10-3 combines with J gene TRBJ1-1; D might be TRBD1 (5 bases). CDR3 length: 14 amino acids. CDR1 and CDR2 (germline): ENHRY, SYGVKD. V was trimmed by 5 bases and J by 0 bases, leaving 10 bases between them. As DNA, the CDR3 is TGTGCCATCAGTCGAGGACAAATGAACACTGAAGCTTTCTTT. This sequence encodes CAISRGQMNTEAFF.

This sequence joins TRBV15 and TRBJ2-5, with D perhaps matching TRBD1 (6 bases). Between the trimmed V and J ends, which lost 1 base and 1 base, there was a span of 7 bases. CDR1 is LNHNV and CDR2 is YYDKDF in the germline V gene (reference sequence). The CDR3 is 14 amino acids. CDR3 protein: CATSRGTVQETQYF. The CDR3 coding sequence is TGTGCCACCAGCAGAGGGACAGTCCAAGAGACCCAGTACTTC.

The rearrangement uses TRBV11-2 and TRBJ2-7; 7 bases match TRBD2. Germline CDR1 SGHAT, CDR2 FQNNGV. The V and J ends lost 2 bases and 7 bases, in that order; junction bases with no gene match: 2. This CDR3 has 12 residues. The CDR3, as DNA: TGTGCCAGCAGCTTACGGCGGGAGGAGCAGTACTTC. Translation: CASSLRREEQYF.

A few counts support this clone. The chain is built from TRBV6-5 and TRBJ1-1; TRBD1 might be the D (5 bases). The germline V gene has CDR1 MNHEY and CDR2 SVGAGI. V was shortened by 7 bases and J by 5 bases, with 17 bases between the two germline ends. The CDR3 has 14 residues. The CDR3 here is CASIPGTLGTEAFF. The CDR3 coding sequence is TGTGCCAGCATCCCAGGGACTTTGGGGACTGAAGCTTTCTTT.

This chain connects TRBV10-1 to TRBJ2-3; 12 positions agree with TRBD1. The V gene end was trimmed by 6 bases and the J gene end by 4 bases; junction bases not matched to a gene: 5. Looked up from germline, CDR1 is WNHNN and CDR2 is SYGVQD (reference sequence). This CDR3 comprises 15 residues. CDR3 sequence (DNA): TGCGCCAGCAGCCCGGGACAGGGGGCCTCAGATACGCAGTATTTT. Its translation is CASSPGQGASDTQYF.

The chain combines TRBV19 with TRBJ1-4; D unclear. CDR3 length: 15 residues. The germline V gene has CDR1 LNHDA and CDR2 SQIVND (reference sequence). V was cut by 5 bases and J by 3 bases, with 13 bases left in between. CDR3 nucleotide sequence: TGTGCCAGTAGTCCAGACGGTCATCCTAATGAAAAACTGTTTTTT. It codes for CASSPDGHPNEKLFF.

The count of this clone is one. This chain links TRBV7-2 with TRBJ2-3; D remains ambiguous. The germline gives CDR1 SGHTA, CDR2 FQGNSA. V lost 4 bases and J lost 0, with 8 bases in between. The CDR3 runs 14 residues. As DNA, the CDR3 is TGTGCCAGCAGCTACAGTGCTAGCACAGATACGCAGTATTTT. It encodes CASSYSASTDTQYF. Complete variable domain (other parts from reference TRBV7-2 and TRBJ2-3): GAGVSQSPSNKVTEKGKDVELRCDPISGHTALYWYRQSLGQGLEFLIYFQGNSAPDKSGLPSDRFSAERTGGSVSTLTIQRTQQEDSAVYLCASSYSASTDTQYFGPGTRLTVL.

This clone is a singleton in its sample. The chain links TRBV19 to TRBJ2-5; D remains ambiguous. CDR1 is LNHDA and CDR2 is SQIVND in the germline V gene (reference sequence). Trimming cost V 0 bases and J 5 bases, with 10 bases left between them. The CDR3 consists of 14 residues. The CDR3 sequence: CASSIDARQETQYF. CDR3 coding DNA: TGTGCCAGTAGTATAGATGCCAGGCAGGAGACCCAGTACTTC.